This T cell receptor (beta chain) appears in the sequencing data of a study of T cell responses to AZD1222 COVID-19 vaccine. Whole-study findings and limits: Sampling captured repertoires only after the peak T cell response. The study identified only five to seven AZD1222 recipients as seropositive at baseline.

TCRdb's copy holds only in-frame clones and misses some; the assay was immunoSEQ multiplex PCR. The profile shows approximately 110,000 clones, approximately 89% of them singletons. V was pared by 5 bases and J by 3 bases, with 2 bases of the junction left unmatched. Germline V gives CDR1 SGHTA, CDR2 FQGNSA. The CDR3 is 13 amino acids. About this clone: The target antigen is unknown. At the DNA level, this CDR3 is encoded by other sequences in the same sample as well.

The sequencing used peripheral blood, collected 28 days after the second AZD1222 dose. This TCR was sampled from an adult who received the AZD1222 COVID-19 vaccine. The chain links TRBV7-2 to TRBJ2-7; TRBD2 matches 9 bases. CDR3 DNA sequence: TGTGCCAGCAGCCGCGGGAGGGGCTACGAGCAGTACTTC. Residues: CASSRGRGYEQYF.